This T cell receptor (beta chain) was sequenced during a study of Graves' ophthalmopathy and Graves' hyperthyroidism. Study-level background: Before any treatment was given, at initial diagnosis, peripheral blood was collected. General observations from the study: Appearing in blood as well were most expanded thyroid clonotypes above 0.001 frequency.

The study amplified TCR beta CDR3 regions using RNA transcripts. RT-PCR in the first round used HTBI primers; a second-round multiplex PCR followed. TCRdb fed the multiplex PCR reads into MiXCR, producing one record per CDR3 protein. The table lists 600,000 to 950,000 distinct CDR3 sequences, 40% of them singletons. In regard to this clonotype: Its target is not known.

Isolation of PBMCs was performed using about 9.9 ml of fresh peripheral blood. The CDR3 has 14 residues. Germline-derived CDR1 and CDR2 are SNHLY and FYNNEI. V lost 1 base and J lost 9, with 15 bases in between. This sequence was found in an adult man with Graves' ophthalmopathy. The J gene is TRBJ2-5, the V gene TRBV2; D ambiguous. Sequencing input: peripheral blood. Written as DNA, the CDR3 is TGTGCCAGCAGTGAAGGCGTACCAAATCAGCCCCAGTACTTC. Protein: CASSEGVPNQPQYF.